The 20 T cell receptor beta chains in this list originate from one sample, sequenced in a study of blood T cell repertoires in COVID-19. Profiling relied on immunoSEQ multiplex PCR, and the TCRdb table lists in-frame clones only, not all of them. The data hold some 200,000 clones, with roughly nine tenths observed a single time. The sequenced sample was peripheral blood. Source of these receptors: a woman aged 45-59 years with acute or convalescent COVID-19.

This clone was seen many times. V is TRBV25-1 and J is TRBJ1-2, with TRBD1 matching 7 bases. This CDR3 is built from 16 residues. J lost 5 bases, V lost 2 bases, and 11 bases had no gene match. CDR1 and CDR2 (germline): MGHDK, SYGVNS. The CDR3 DNA is TGTGCCAGCAGTGAAGAAGGGTCCAGGGGGGTTTATGGCTACACCTTC. It encodes CASSEEGSRGVYGYTF.

The chain is built from TRBV4-3 and TRBJ1-2; D unresolved. This CDR3 is 15 amino acids long. V gave up 4 bases and J gave up 3 bases, with 15 bases separating them. From germline, CDR1 is LGHNA and CDR2 YSLEER. CDR3 DNA sequence: TGCGCCAGCAGCCGCAGGCGGGGAGTGGACTATGGCTACACCTTC. Encoded protein: CASSRRRGVDYGYTF.

The chain has TRBV2 and TRBJ1-1; D not resolved. The CDR3 length is 11 residues. Trimming removed 10 bases at V and 3 bases at J, with 9 bases between. Germline lookup yields CDR1 SNHLY and CDR2 FYNNEI. CDR3 residues: CATRGDTEAFF. The CDR3 bases are TGTGCCACCCGCGGGGACACTGAAGCTTTCTTT.

The V gene is TRBV28, the J gene TRBJ2-2; TRBD2 agrees at 11 bases. Germline loops: CDR1 MDHEN, CDR2 SYDVKM. J was trimmed by 5 bases and V by 4 bases; bases with no gene match: 12. This CDR3 spans 18 amino acids. The CDR3 sequence: CASSSGTSGIVITGELFF. The CDR3 coding sequence is TGTGCCAGCAGTTCTGGGACTAGCGGTATAGTTATAACCGGGGAGCTGTTTTTT.

In nucleotides, the CDR3 is TGTGCCTGGAGTGTAGGGACAGGGTTATCTATAACTTTCTTT. Protein product: CAWSVGTGLSITFF. This chain links TRBV30 with TRBJ1-1, with 9 bases identical to TRBD1. After removal of 0 bases from V and 12 bases from J, the junction contained 11 bases not matched to a gene. The CDR3 length is 14 residues. Germline CDR1 reads GTSNPN; CDR2 reads SVGIG (reference sequence). The full variable domain, with the rest looked up from reference TRBV30 and TRBJ1-1, is SQTIHQWPATLVQPVGSPLSLECTVEGTSNPNLYWYRQAAGRGLQLLFYSVGIGQISSEVPQNLSASRPQDRQFILSSKKLLLSDSGFYLCAWSVGTGLSITFFGQGTRLTVV.

V and J are TRBV5-4 and TRBJ1-2, with D maybe TRBD1 (6 bases). V was clipped by 7 bases and J by 3 bases, with 19 bases between them. The CDR3 runs to 15 residues. Germline values: CDR1 SGHNT, CDR2 YYREEE (reference sequence). CDR3 protein: CASGTRTADHYGYTF. CDR3 in DNA: TGTGCCAGCGGGACGAGGACAGCCGATCACTATGGCTACACCTTC.

V gene TRBV11-3 combines with J gene TRBJ2-7; 8 bases line up with TRBD1. The germline gives CDR1 SGHNT, CDR2 YENEEA. The CDR3 totals 15 residues. The junction had 4 bases not matched to a gene; V was cut back by 2 bases and J by 1 base. In DNA, the CDR3 is TGTGCCAGCAGCTTATATACAGGGGGATCCTACGAGCAGTACTTC. It encodes CASSLYTGGSYEQYF.

The chain recombines TRBV29-1 with TRBJ2-3; D ambiguous. The length of the CDR3 is 14 residues. Germline values: CDR1 SQVTM, CDR2 ANQGSEA. The germline V and J ends were trimmed by 4 bases and 0 bases, with 11 bases remaining between them. CDR3 in amino acids: CSVAAVTSTDTQYF. The DNA of the CDR3 is TGCAGCGTTGCGGCGGTCACTAGCACAGATACGCAGTATTTT.

The genes are TRBV12-3 or TRBV12-4 and TRBJ1-1, with D perhaps TRBD1 (6 bases). The CDR3 consists of 13 residues. Trimming removed 6 bases at V and 3 bases at J, with 11 bases between. CDR3 nucleotide sequence: TGTGCCAGCAGCCCGGACAGTCACACTGAAGCTTTCTTT. Amino acids: CASSPDSHTEAFF.

This clone was detected only a few times. The chain carries TRBV5-5 and TRBJ2-7; D unclear. The CDR3 contains 13 residues. The germline V gene has CDR1 SGHKS and CDR2 YYEKEE (reference sequence). The V gene lost 1 base and the J gene lost 0 bases, with 5 bases spanning the gap. The chain's CDR3 is CASSLWASYEQYF. DNA of the CDR3: TGTGCCAGCAGCTTGTGGGCCTCCTACGAGCAGTACTTC.

The V call is TRBV29-1, the J call TRBJ2-1; TRBD2 is a possible D gene (7 bases). Germline V gives CDR1 SQVTM, CDR2 ANQGSEA. Trimming removed 7 bases from V and 1 base from J, with 14 bases in between. The CDR3 extends over 14 amino acids. Here the CDR3 DNA reads TGCAGCGCAAGTCGGGGGGCGTCCTACAATGAGCAGTTCTTC. Amino acid sequence: CSASRGASYNEQFF.

The V call is TRBV2, the J call TRBJ1-2; 7 nucleotides agree with TRBD1. This CDR3 is 13 amino acids long. Trimming removed 4 bases from V and 5 bases from J; junction bases left unmatched: 4. The germline gives CDR1 SNHLY, CDR2 FYNNEI. This chain's CDR3 is CASSGRDRYGYTF. CDR3 sequence (DNA): TGTGCCAGCAGTGGACGGGACAGATATGGCTACACCTTC.

The gene calls are TRBV6-5 and TRBJ1-1; 9 nucleotides line up with TRBD1. V shed 5 bases, J shed 10 bases, and the junction held 14 bases outside the gene matches. CDR1 is MNHEY and CDR2 is SVGAGI in the germline V gene. This CDR3 contains 15 residues. CDR3 sequence (DNA): TGTGCCAGCAGTCCTACGACAGGGGGTCATTTGAGAGCTTTCTTT. Amino acid sequence: CASSPTTGGHLRAFF.

This sequence joins TRBV5-1 and TRBJ1-6; no clear D gene. The V end was cut by 4 bases, the J end by 0 bases, with 14 bases between. This CDR3 has 17 residues. The germline V gene has CDR1 SGHRS and CDR2 YFSETQ. In DNA form, the CDR3 reads TGCGCCAGCAGCCGGGGTCAGATTTACTCCTATAATTCACCCCTCCACTTT. Amino acid sequence: CASSRGQIYSYNSPLHF.

The genes are TRBV7-8 and TRBJ1-1, with a tentative D call TRBD1 (6 bases). Germline CDR1 reads SGHVS; CDR2 reads FQNEAQ. Trimming took off 1 base at V and 1 base at J, with 7 bases between the two ends. This CDR3 contains 14 residues. This chain's CDR3 is CASSLVGANTEAFF. The CDR3 nucleotides read TGTGCCAGCAGCTTAGTGGGGGCGAACACTGAAGCTTTCTTT.

V is TRBV6-5 and J is TRBJ1-2, with TRBD1 matching over 10 bases. CDR1 and CDR2 from the germline V gene are MNHEY and SVGAGI. V lost 7 bases and J lost 4; bases outside the gene matches: 9. The CDR3 covers 15 residues. CDR3 DNA: TGTGCCAGCACCCCAGTTGGACAGGGGGGCTATGGCTACACCTTC. Translating it yields CASTPVGQGGYGYTF.

The CDR3 region has the DNA TGCGCCAGCAGCCTTTATCCCCCCGGGACAGGGGGCAATCAGCCCCAGCATTTT. This translates into CASSLYPPGTGGNQPQHF. V is TRBV4-3 and J is TRBJ1-5, with TRBD1 matching over 10 bases. The V segment lost 4 bases and the J segment 2 bases; nucleotides outside the gene matches: 11. The CDR3 length is 18 residues. Germline CDR1 LGHNA, CDR2 YSLEER.

This rearrangement joins TRBV13 to TRBJ1-6; D is unresolved. Germline V lookup: CDR1 PRHDT, CDR2 FYEKMQ (reference sequence). The CDR3 spans 13 residues. V dropped 5 bases and J dropped 6 bases, with 8 bases sitting between them. As DNA, the CDR3 is TGTGCCAGCAGCGTCGTCGGTAATTCACCCCTCCACTTT. Translated: CASSVVGNSPLHF. Complete variable domain (other parts from reference TRBV13 and TRBJ1-6): AAGVIQSPRHLIKEKRETATLKCYPIPRHDTVYWYQQGPGQDPQFLISFYEKMQSDKGSIPDRFSAQQFSDYHSELNMSSLELGDSALYFCASSVVGNSPLHFGNGTRLTVT.

The CDR3 region has the DNA TGTGCCATCAGTGAACCGGGACAGGGTTCACCCCTCCACTTT. Amino acids: CAISEPGQGSPLHF. The gene calls are TRBV10-3 and TRBJ1-6; 9 bases map to TRBD1. The trim removed 3 bases at V and 9 bases at J, leaving 3 bases unmatched. This CDR3 contains 14 residues. Per the germline V gene, CDR1 is ENHRY and CDR2 is SYGVKD.

The chain combines TRBV6-1 with TRBJ1-1; D unclear. The germline V gene encodes CDR1 MNHNS and CDR2 SASEGT. The CDR3 is 14 amino acids. Between the trimmed V and J ends, which lost 2 bases and 2 bases, there was a span of 9 bases. The CDR3 protein is CASSEKWANTEAFF. The CDR3, as DNA: TGTGCCAGCAGTGAAAAATGGGCAAACACTGAAGCTTTCTTT.